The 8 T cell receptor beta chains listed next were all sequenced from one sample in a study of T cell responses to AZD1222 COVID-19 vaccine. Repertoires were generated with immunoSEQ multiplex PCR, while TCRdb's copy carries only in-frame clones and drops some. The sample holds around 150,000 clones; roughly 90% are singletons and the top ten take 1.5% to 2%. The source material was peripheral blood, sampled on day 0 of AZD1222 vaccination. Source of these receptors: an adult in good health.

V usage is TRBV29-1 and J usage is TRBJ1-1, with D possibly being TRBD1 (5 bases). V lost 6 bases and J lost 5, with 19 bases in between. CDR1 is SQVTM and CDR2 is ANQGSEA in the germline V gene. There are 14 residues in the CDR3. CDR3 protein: CSVPPRMRGTEAFF. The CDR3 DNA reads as TGCAGCGTCCCCCCCAGAATGAGGGGTACTGAAGCTTTCTTT.

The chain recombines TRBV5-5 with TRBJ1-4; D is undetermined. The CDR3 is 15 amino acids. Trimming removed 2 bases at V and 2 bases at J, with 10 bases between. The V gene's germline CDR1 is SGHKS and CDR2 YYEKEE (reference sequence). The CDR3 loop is CASSLSGSTNEKLFF. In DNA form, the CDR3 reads TGTGCCAGCAGCTTAAGTGGGTCGACTAATGAAAAACTGTTTTTT.

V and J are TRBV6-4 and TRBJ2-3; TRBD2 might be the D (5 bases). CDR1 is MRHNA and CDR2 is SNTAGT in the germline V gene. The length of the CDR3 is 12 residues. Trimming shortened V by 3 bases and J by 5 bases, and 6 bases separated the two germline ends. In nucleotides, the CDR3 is TGTGCCAGCAGTGAACGGGGAGATACGCAGTATTTT. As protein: CASSERGDTQYF.

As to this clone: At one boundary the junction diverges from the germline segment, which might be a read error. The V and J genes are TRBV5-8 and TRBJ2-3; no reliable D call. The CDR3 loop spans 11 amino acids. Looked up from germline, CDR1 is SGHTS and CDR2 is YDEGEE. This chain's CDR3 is CASSFSRTLDF. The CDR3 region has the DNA TGTGCCAGCAGCTTTTCGAGGACCCTTGATTTT.

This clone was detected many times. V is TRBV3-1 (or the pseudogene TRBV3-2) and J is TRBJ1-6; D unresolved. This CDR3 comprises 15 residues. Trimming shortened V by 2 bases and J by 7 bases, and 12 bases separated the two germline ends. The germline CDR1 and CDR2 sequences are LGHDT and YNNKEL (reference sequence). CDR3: CASSQIEGGNSPLHF. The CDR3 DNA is TGTGCCAGCAGCCAAATAGAGGGAGGGAATTCACCCCTCCACTTT.

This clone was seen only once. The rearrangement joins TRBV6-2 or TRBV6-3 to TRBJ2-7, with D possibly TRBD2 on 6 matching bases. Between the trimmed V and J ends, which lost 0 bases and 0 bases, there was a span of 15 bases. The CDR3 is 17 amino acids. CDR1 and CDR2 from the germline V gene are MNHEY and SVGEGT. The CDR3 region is CASSYSVIGGTSYEQYF. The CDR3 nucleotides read TGTGCCAGCAGTTACTCCGTAATCGGGGGTACCTCCTACGAGCAGTACTTC.

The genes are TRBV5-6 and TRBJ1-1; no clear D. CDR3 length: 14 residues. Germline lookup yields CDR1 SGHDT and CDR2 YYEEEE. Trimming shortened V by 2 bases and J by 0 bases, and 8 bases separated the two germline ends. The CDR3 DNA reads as TGTGCCAGCAGCTTCGGGGTTTTGAACACTGAAGCTTTCTTT. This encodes CASSFGVLNTEAFF.

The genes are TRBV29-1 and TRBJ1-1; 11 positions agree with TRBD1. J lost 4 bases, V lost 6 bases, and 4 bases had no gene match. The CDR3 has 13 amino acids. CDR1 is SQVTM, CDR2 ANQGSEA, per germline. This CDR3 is CSVGQGAVTEAFF. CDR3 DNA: TGCAGCGTCGGACAGGGGGCTGTCACTGAAGCTTTCTTT. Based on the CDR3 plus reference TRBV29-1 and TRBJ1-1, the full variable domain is SAVISQKPSRDICQRGTSLTIQCQVDSQVTMMFWYRQQPGQSLTLIATANQGSEATYESGFVIDKFPISRPNLTFSTLTVSNMSPEDSSIYLCSVGQGAVTEAFFGQGTRLTVV.